The present T cell receptor (beta chain) was sequenced within a study of human T cells and chemical hapten exposure. The time point: pre-sensitization, week 0. The treatment here: therapeutic diphenylcyclopropenone sensitization with weekly scalp DPC. The study's findings and limits: Compared with pre-sensitization or healthy control sets, expanded TCRs clustered more.

This clonotype showed up just a few times. What it binds is unknown. The V and J ends lost 6 bases and 6 bases, in that order; junction bases with no gene match: 8. The CDR3 loop spans 15 amino acids. Germline assignment: CDR1 MNHEY and CDR2 SVGAGI. TCRdb reanalysed the RACE reads using MiXCR and keeps one entry per CDR3 protein. The data hold approximately 60,000 distinct CDR3 sequences, with approximately 10% observed a single time. The clonotype was recovered from a middle-aged woman with alopecia areata. Some clones in this sample may be carry-over from other donors' samples. The chain carries TRBV6-5 and TRBJ2-2; 9 nucleotides align to TRBD1. The sample consisted of whole blood, taken in connection with sensitization to the hapten diphenylcyclopropenone (DPC). The CDR3 reads CASSKQGAKAGELFF. DNA for the CDR3: TGTGCCAGCAGCAAACAGGGGGCAAAGGCCGGGGAGCTGTTTTTT.